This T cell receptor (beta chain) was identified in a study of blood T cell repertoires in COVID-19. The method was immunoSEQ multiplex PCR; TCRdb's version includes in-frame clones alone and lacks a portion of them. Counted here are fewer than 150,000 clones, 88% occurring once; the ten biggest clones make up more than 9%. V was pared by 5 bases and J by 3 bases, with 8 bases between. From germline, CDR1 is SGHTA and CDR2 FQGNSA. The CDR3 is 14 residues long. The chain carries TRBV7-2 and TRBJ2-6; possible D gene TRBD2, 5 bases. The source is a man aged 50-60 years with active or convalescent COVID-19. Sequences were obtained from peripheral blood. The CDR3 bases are TGTGCCAGCAGCGAGGGTGGTGGGGCCAACGTCCTGACTTTC. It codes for CASSEGGGANVLTF.